Listed below are T cell receptor beta chains from one sample, sequenced in a study of blood T cell repertoires in COVID-19. The method was immunoSEQ multiplex PCR; TCRdb's version includes in-frame clones alone and lacks a portion of them. The repertoire includes about 78,000 clones, 80% to 95% of them detected once, and roughly 0.78% sits in the top ten. Sequenced sample: peripheral blood. These receptor sequences come from a woman over 75 with acute or convalescent COVID-19. Both conserved end residues are part of each CDR3. Each record gives: CDR3 protein, CDR3 DNA, V gene, D gene, J gene, clone size. A D gene is named only where the DNA matches it firmly. Expanded clones are given a class, and other clones once, few, many or no size at all.

CASSATRGRGNQPQHF | TGTGCCAGCAGTGCAACCAGGGGGCGCGGCAATCAGCCCCAGCATTTT | TRBV6-1 | TRBD1 | TRBJ1-5 | .
CASSLNPAGDTDTQYF | TGTGCCAGCAGCTTAAATCCAGCGGGGGACACAGATACGCAGTATTTT | TRBV7-3 | TRBD2 | TRBJ2-3 | once
CASRLAGGQETQYF | TGTGCCAGCAGGTTAGCGGGGGGGCAAGAGACCCAGTACTTC | TRBV5-4 | TRBD2 | TRBJ2-5 | .
CASSLAGTYNEQFF | TGCGCCAGCAGCTTGGCCGGGACCTACAATGAGCAGTTCTTC | TRBV5-1 | . | TRBJ2-1 | .
CASLAGRYEQYF | TGTGCCAGCCTTGCAGGTAGGTACGAGCAGTACTTC | TRBV21-1 | . | TRBJ2-7 | .
CASRGRGSGNEQFF | TGTGCCAGCAGGGGTAGGGGGTCAGGCAATGAGCAGTTCTTC | TRBV6-5 | . | TRBJ2-1 | .
CASTPAGTPNTGELFF | TGTGCCAGTACCCCGGCAGGCACCCCGAACACCGGGGAGCTGTTTTTT | TRBV19 | . | TRBJ2-2 | .
CASSQVGGKLYEQYF | TGCGCCAGCAGCCAAGTGGGGGGAAAGCTCTACGAGCAGTACTTC | TRBV4-3 | . | TRBJ2-7 | .
CASSPGLSYNEQFF | TGTGCCAGCAGCCCGGGACTCAGCTACAATGAGCAGTTCTTC | TRBV7-3 | . | TRBJ2-1 | .
CASSQGAGTVNTGELFF | TGTGCCAGCAGCCAAGGGGCCGGGACAGTCAACACCGGGGAGCTGTTTTTT | TRBV3-1/TRBV3-2 | TRBD1 | TRBJ2-2 | .
CASSPRTGAGEKLFF | TGTGCCAGCAGCCCCCGGACAGGGGCAGGAGAAAAACTGTTTTTT | TRBV7-9 | TRBD1 | TRBJ1-4 | .
CAISESRLVTYNEQFF | TGCGCCATCAGTGAGTCGAGACTAGTAACCTACAATGAGCAGTTCTTC | TRBV10-3 | . | TRBJ2-1 | once
CASSLPYDQGPAYSNQPQHF | TGTGCCAGCAGTTTACCTTATGATCAGGGGCCCGCTTATAGCAATCAGCCCCAGCATTTT | TRBV27 | . | TRBJ1-5 | few
CASSLTQGTNTQYF | TGTGCCAGCAGTTTAACGCAGGGCACAAATACGCAGTATTTT | TRBV2 | . | TRBJ2-3 | .
CASSLGQTMNTEAFF | TGTGCCAGCTCACTGGGACAGACCATGAACACTGAAGCTTTCTTT | TRBV18 | TRBD1 | TRBJ1-1 | .
CASSRLGPSGNTIYF | TGTGCCAGCAGTCGACTAGGACCCTCTGGAAACACCATATATTTT | TRBV28 | . | TRBJ1-3 | once
CASREGLTINSPLHF | TGCGCCAGCCGGGAGGGGCTAACCATTAATTCACCCCTCCACTTT | TRBV5-1 | . | TRBJ1-6 | once
CASSLDRGAYEQYF | TGCGCCAGCAGCTTGGACAGGGGAGCGTACGAGCAGTACTTC | TRBV5-1 | TRBD1 | TRBJ2-7 | .
CASSPYQGNYGYTF | TGTGCCAGCAGCCCGTACCAGGGAAACTATGGCTACACCTTC | TRBV7-8 | . | TRBJ1-2 | .
CASTSSGGTLETQYF | TGTGCCAGCACATCTAGCGGGGGGACCCTGGAGACCCAGTACTTC | TRBV9 | TRBD2 | TRBJ2-5 | .
CASSSGLAGPDEQFF | TGTGCCAGCAGCTCCGGACTAGCGGGACCTGATGAGCAGTTCTTC | TRBV11-2 | TRBD2 | TRBJ2-1 | .
CASSLQAPRGTDTQYF | TGCGCCAGCAGCCTTCAAGCTCCTCGCGGGACAGATACGCAGTATTTT | TRBV5-1 | . | TRBJ2-3 | .
CASSPLAGGPIEQYF | TGTGCCAGCAGCCCACTAGCGGGGGGGCCCATCGAGCAGTACTTC | TRBV14 | TRBD2 | TRBJ2-7 | once
CASSLGDRGAGYTF | TGTGCCAGCAGTTTAGGGGACAGGGGGGCCGGCTACACCTTC | TRBV28 | TRBD1 | TRBJ1-2 | .
CASSPTGRTEAFF | TGTGCCAGCAGCCCGACAGGGAGGACTGAAGCTTTCTTT | TRBV3-1/TRBV3-2 | TRBD1 | TRBJ1-1 | .
CASSKGTGGSQETQYF | TGTGCCAGCAGCAAAGGGACAGGGGGGTCCCAAGAGACCCAGTACTTC | TRBV9 | TRBD1 | TRBJ2-5 | .
CASSSGEGIGQPQHF | TGTGCCAGCAGTTCCGGGGAGGGGATCGGTCAGCCCCAGCATTTT | TRBV6-5 | . | TRBJ1-5 | few
CASSPRVSYGYTF | TGTGCCAGCAGCCCCAGGGTGAGCTATGGCTACACCTTC | TRBV7-2 | . | TRBJ1-2 | .
CASSLGTPGNYGYTF | TGTGCCAGCAGCTTGGGGACCCCAGGGAACTATGGCTACACCTTC | TRBV5-4 | . | TRBJ1-2 | .
CASSRDRRNSPLHF | TGTGCCAGTAGTAGGGACAGGAGGAATTCACCCCTCCACTTT | TRBV19 | TRBD1 | TRBJ1-6 | once
CASSYLPTSGSGTDTQYF | TGTGCCAGCAGTTACCTCCCGACTAGCGGGAGCGGTACAGATACGCAGTATTTT | TRBV6-2/TRBV6-3 | TRBD2 | TRBJ2-3 | once
CASSQVSGGAVEQFF | TGCGCCAGCAGCCAAGTTAGCGGGGGGGCCGTTGAGCAGTTCTTC | TRBV4-1 | TRBD2 | TRBJ2-1 | .
CASSQGGQGYREQYF | TGTGCCAGCAGCCAAGGGGGACAGGGGTATCGGGAGCAGTACTTC | TRBV4-2 | TRBD1 | TRBJ2-7 | .
CASSPPWLAGLNEQFF | TGTGCCAGCAGTCCCCCTTGGCTAGCGGGTCTCAATGAGCAGTTCTTC | TRBV27 | TRBD2 | TRBJ2-1 | .
CASNTGSSNTEAFF | TGTGCCAGTAACACAGGCAGTTCGAACACTGAAGCTTTCTTT | TRBV19 | . | TRBJ1-1 | .
CASSRGDRGWETQYF | TGTGCCAGTAGTAGAGGGGACAGGGGTTGGGAGACCCAGTACTTC | TRBV19 | TRBD1 | TRBJ2-5 | .
CASSQATGVGLDTQYF | TGTGCCAGCAGCCAAGCCACTGGGGTGGGACTGGATACGCAGTATTTT | TRBV3-1/TRBV3-2 | . | TRBJ2-3 | .
CASSQEHAGAGELFF | TGTGCCAGCAGCCAAGAGCACGCAGGCGCCGGGGAGCTGTTTTTT | TRBV3-1/TRBV3-2 | . | TRBJ2-2 | .
CASSYSTRGNTIYF | TGTGCCAGCAGTTACTCGACTCGGGGAAACACCATATATTTT | TRBV6-5 | . | TRBJ1-3 | once
CASSVSGGRETQYF | TGCGCCAGCAGCGTAAGCGGGGGGAGAGAGACCCAGTACTTC | TRBV5-1 | TRBD2 | TRBJ2-5 | .
CASSRGLGLAEQFF | TGTGCCAGCAGCCGGGGACTAGGGCTGGCTGAGCAGTTCTTC | TRBV3-1/TRBV3-2 | TRBD2 | TRBJ2-1 | .
CATSRARSHYGYTF | TGTGCCACCAGCAGAGCCAGGTCCCACTATGGCTACACCTTC | TRBV15 | . | TRBJ1-2 | .
CASSVGEGYEQYF | TGTGCCAGCAGCGTAGGGGAGGGCTACGAGCAGTACTTC | TRBV9 | TRBD2 | TRBJ2-7 | once
CASSQEIGQVNQPQHF | TGTGCCAGCAGCCAAGAAATCGGTCAGGTCAATCAGCCCCAGCATTTT | TRBV4-2 | . | TRBJ1-5 | once
CASSVDRDSGNTIYF | TGTGCCAGCAGCGTGGACAGGGATTCTGGAAACACCATATATTTT | TRBV9 | TRBD1 | TRBJ1-3 | once
CASSQRRNTEAFF | TGTGCCAGCAGCCAGCGTAGGAACACTGAAGCTTTCTTT | TRBV11-2 | . | TRBJ1-1 | .
CSVGGLAGVRTGELFF | TGCAGCGTTGGGGGACTAGCGGGAGTTAGGACCGGGGAGCTGTTTTTT | TRBV29-1 | TRBD2 | TRBJ2-2 | .